A selection of T cell receptor beta chains follows, all from one sample in a study of immune cell composition in non-small cell lung cancer. Sequencing was performed with immunoSEQ multiplex PCR; in TCRdb, only in-frame clones are kept and a portion is missing. The table records roughly 4,900 clones, approximately 80% of them present only once. Sequences were obtained from lung tumor tissue. These receptors came from a human donor with non-small cell lung cancer. Each CDR3 is given with its conserved first and last residue.

v_gene: TRBV27; j_gene: TRBJ1-2; CDR3aa: CASSLQGARGYTF
v_gene: TRBV13; j_gene: TRBJ2-7; CDR3aa: CASSLGLAGVLYEQYF
v_gene: TRBV5-4; j_gene: TRBJ2-1; CDR3aa: CASRDAGGDNEQFF
v_gene: TRBV4-2; j_gene: TRBJ2-7; CDR3aa: CASSQGSGQGYEQYF
v_gene: TRBV7-8; j_gene: TRBJ2-3; CDR3aa: CASSPNRGRNTQYF
v_gene: TRBV29-1; j_gene: TRBJ2-7; CDR3aa: CSVGGGYEQYF
v_gene: TRBV5-6; j_gene: TRBJ1-1; CDR3aa: CASSLAPGGTEAFF
v_gene: TRBV7-8; j_gene: TRBJ2-5; CDR3aa: CASSLGTAGKETQYF
v_gene: TRBV6-6; j_gene: TRBJ2-7; CDR3aa: CASSYSGARAYEQYF
v_gene: TRBV6-5; j_gene: TRBJ1-2; CDR3aa: CASSDRGDYGYTF
v_gene: TRBV7-7; j_gene: TRBJ2-7; CDR3aa: CASSQMVGYEQYF
v_gene: TRBV2; j_gene: TRBJ2-1; CDR3aa: CASGGGLAGSMEQFF